A selection of T cell receptor beta chains follows, all from one sample in a study of T cells in Graves' hyperthyroidism and ophthalmopathy. In TCRdb, the multiplex PCR reads were re-called with MiXCR into one record per CDR3 protein. The data contain roughly 570,000 distinct CDR3 sequences, around 45% of them singletons. The sample consisted of peripheral blood or thyroid tissue (not recorded which). Receptor source: an adult woman with Graves' disease, either hyperthyroidism or ophthalmopathy (not recorded which). Both conserved end residues are part of each CDR3. Each record gives: D gene, J gene, V gene, clone size, CDR3 protein, CDR3 DNA. D genes are given only for firm matches. Where a row states a size, it is once, few, many or the class of an expanded clone; other rows omit it.

d_gene: NA
j_gene: TRBJ2-2
v_gene: TRBV15
abundance: NA
CDR3aa: CATSRRLGTGELFF
CDR3nt: TGTGCCACCAGCAGGCGATTGGGGACCGGGGAGCTGTTTTTT

d_gene: NA
j_gene: TRBJ1-4
v_gene: TRBV28
abundance: few
CDR3aa: CASRWGATNEKLFF
CDR3nt: TGTGCCAGCAGGTGGGGTGCAACTAATGAAAAACTGTTTTTT

d_gene: NA
j_gene: TRBJ1-5
v_gene: TRBV12-3/TRBV12-4
abundance: NA
CDR3aa: CASSWPGVGQPQHF
CDR3nt: TGTGCCAGCAGTTGGCCGGGGGTCGGTCAGCCCCAGCATTTT

d_gene: TRBD2
j_gene: TRBJ2-1
v_gene: TRBV7-2
abundance: NA
CDR3aa: CASSLQGGSSEQFF
CDR3nt: TGTGCCAGCAGCTTACAGGGCGGGAGTAGTGAGCAGTTCTTC

d_gene: NA
j_gene: TRBJ2-7
v_gene: TRBV7-9
abundance: few
CDR3aa: CASSSSGQYF
CDR3nt: TGTGCCAGCAGCTCAAGCGGACAGTACTTC

d_gene: NA
j_gene: TRBJ2-2
v_gene: TRBV7-3
abundance: many
CDR3aa: CASSFGTPNTGELFF
CDR3nt: TGTGCCAGCAGCTTCGGGACACCGAACACCGGGGAGCTGTTTTTT

d_gene: TRBD1
j_gene: TRBJ1-6
v_gene: TRBV28
abundance: NA
CDR3aa: CASSQIRGVSNSPLHF
CDR3nt: TGTGCCAGCAGCCAAATCAGGGGGGTCTCTAATTCACCCCTCCACTTT

d_gene: TRBD2
j_gene: TRBJ2-5
v_gene: TRBV20-1
abundance: NA
CDR3aa: CSAAGAGGPETQYF
CDR3nt: TGCAGTGCTGCGGGGGCGGGAGGGCCGGAGACCCAGTACTTC

d_gene: TRBD1
j_gene: TRBJ2-5
v_gene: TRBV7-7
abundance: NA
CDR3aa: CASSSGGGPNQETQYF
CDR3nt: TGTGCTAGCAGCTCAGGGGGCGGACCAAATCAAGAGACCCAGTACTTC

d_gene: NA
j_gene: TRBJ2-5
v_gene: TRBV2
abundance: once
CDR3aa: CASSYSSGEETQYF
CDR3nt: TGTGCCAGCAGTTACTCGTCGGGAGAAGAGACCCAGTACTTC

d_gene: NA
j_gene: TRBJ1-1
v_gene: TRBV5-6
abundance: NA
CDR3aa: CASSSPLRVKAFF
CDR3nt: TGTGCCAGCAGCTCCCCCCTTAGGGTCAAAGCTTTCTTT

d_gene: NA
j_gene: TRBJ1-1
v_gene: TRBV28
abundance: NA
CDR3aa: CASSLRAETAEAFF
CDR3nt: TGTGCCAGCAGTTTAAGGGCTGAGACAGCTGAAGCTTTCTTT

d_gene: NA
j_gene: TRBJ1-1
v_gene: TRBV12-3/TRBV12-4
abundance: NA
CDR3aa: CASSQAAGLNTEAFF
CDR3nt: TGTGCCAGCAGCCAGGCAGCGGGGCTGAACACTGAAGCTTTCTTT

d_gene: NA
j_gene: TRBJ2-7
v_gene: TRBV12-3/TRBV12-4
abundance: NA
CDR3aa: CASSLVMTIYEQYF
CDR3nt: TGTGCCAGCAGTTTGGTAATGACTATCTACGAGCAGTACTTC

d_gene: NA
j_gene: TRBJ2-2
v_gene: TRBV10-3
abundance: many
CDR3aa: CAIRGVGELFF
CDR3nt: TGTGCCATCAGAGGAGTCGGGGAGCTGTTTTTT

d_gene: NA
j_gene: TRBJ2-2
v_gene: TRBV10-2
abundance: many
CDR3aa: CASIKDRNTGELFF
CDR3nt: TGCGCCAGCATAAAGGATCGTAACACCGGGGAGCTGTTTTTT

d_gene: NA
j_gene: TRBJ2-2
v_gene: TRBV6-4
abundance: many
CDR3aa: CASSVGRDTGELFF
CDR3nt: TGTGCCAGCAGTGTGGGGCGCGACACCGGGGAGCTGTTTTTT

d_gene: TRBD1
j_gene: TRBJ1-4
v_gene: TRBV6-5
abundance: few
CDR3aa: CASSRGDSRNEKLFF
CDR3nt: TGTGCCAGCAGCCGGGGGGACAGCCGAAATGAAAAACTGTTTTTT

d_gene: NA
j_gene: TRBJ1-2
v_gene: TRBV20-1
abundance: NA
CDR3aa: CGVREGGYYGYTF
CDR3nt: TGCGGTGTTAGAGAAGGGGGGTACTATGGCTACACCTTC

d_gene: TRBD2
j_gene: TRBJ2-3
v_gene: TRBV7-3
abundance: NA
CDR3aa: CASSLRGGLAGRTDTQYF
CDR3nt: TGTGCCAGCAGCTTAAGGGGAGGACTAGCGGGGCGCACAGATACGCAGTATTTT

d_gene: NA
j_gene: TRBJ1-2
v_gene: TRBV10-3
abundance: few
CDR3aa: CAINSGPRGNTF
CDR3nt: TGTGCCATCAATTCGGGGCCTCGTGGAAACACCTTC

d_gene: NA
j_gene: TRBJ2-6
v_gene: TRBV20-1
abundance: NA
CDR3aa: CSAIWQGSGANVLTF
CDR3nt: TGCAGCGCTATCTGGCAGGGATCTGGGGCCAACGTCCTGACTTTC

d_gene: NA
j_gene: TRBJ2-5
v_gene: TRBV10-3
abundance: NA
CDR3aa: CAISDPDVGMMETQYF
CDR3nt: TGTGCCATCAGTGATCCGGACGTGGGGATGATGGAGACCCAGTACTTC

d_gene: NA
j_gene: TRBJ2-2
v_gene: TRBV7-2
abundance: many
CDR3aa: CASSLEPAATNTGELFF
CDR3nt: TGTGCCAGCAGCTTAGAGCCGGCGGCCACGAACACCGGGGAGCTGTTTTTT

d_gene: TRBD1
j_gene: TRBJ2-5
v_gene: TRBV20-1
abundance: NA
CDR3aa: CSARPQGQGNF
CDR3nt: TGCAGTGCTCGCCCTCAGGGACAGGGTAACTTC

d_gene: NA
j_gene: TRBJ1-6
v_gene: TRBV7-8
abundance: NA
CDR3aa: CASSLARGDTLHF
CDR3nt: TGTGCCAGCAGCTTAGCGCGGGGCGATACCCTCCACTTT

d_gene: NA
j_gene: TRBJ1-1
v_gene: TRBV6-6
abundance: many
CDR3aa: CASGLQENTEAFF
CDR3nt: TGTGCCAGCGGGCTTCAAGAGAACACTGAAGCTTTCTTT

d_gene: NA
j_gene: TRBJ1-1
v_gene: TRBV29-1
abundance: NA
CDR3aa: CSYMGFDRSNTEAFF
CDR3nt: TGCAGCTATATGGGCTTCGACAGGTCGAACACTGAAGCTTTCTTT

d_gene: NA
j_gene: TRBJ2-2
v_gene: TRBV24-1
abundance: many
CDR3aa: CATSGRKPYTGELFF
CDR3nt: TGTGCCACCAGTGGCCGGAAACCTTACACCGGGGAGCTGTTTTTT

d_gene: TRBD1
j_gene: TRBJ2-2
v_gene: TRBV2
abundance: NA
CDR3aa: CASSTRTGHGELFF
CDR3nt: TGTGCCAGCAGCACCAGGACAGGGCACGGGGAGCTGTTTTTT

d_gene: NA
j_gene: TRBJ1-1
v_gene: TRBV2
abundance: NA
CDR3aa: CAGRDGPTATNTEAFF
CDR3nt: TGTGCCGGGAGGGACGGCCCCACAGCTACGAACACTGAAGCTTTCTTT

d_gene: TRBD2
j_gene: TRBJ2-7
v_gene: TRBV3-1
abundance: many
CDR3aa: CASSQELAVTYEQYF
CDR3nt: TGTGCCAGCAGCCAAGAACTAGCGGTAACCTACGAGCAGTACTTC

d_gene: NA
j_gene: TRBJ2-7
v_gene: TRBV5-1
abundance: few
CDR3aa: CASSSGQPYSYEQYF
CDR3nt: TGCGCCAGCAGCTCTGGACAGCCTTACTCCTACGAGCAGTACTTC

d_gene: NA
j_gene: TRBJ2-7
v_gene: TRBV9
abundance: NA
CDR3aa: CASSSAGIEQYF
CDR3nt: TGTGCCAGCAGCTCAGCCGGGATCGAGCAGTACTTC

d_gene: NA
j_gene: TRBJ2-2
v_gene: TRBV15
abundance: few
CDR3aa: CATSRDRTNTGELFF
CDR3nt: TGTGCCACCAGCAGAGATCGGACGAACACCGGGGAGCTGTTTTTT

d_gene: NA
j_gene: TRBJ2-5
v_gene: TRBV5-1
abundance: NA
CDR3aa: CASTEGAASTDTQYF
CDR3nt: TGCGCCAGCACCGAAGGGGCAGCTAGCACAGATACGCAGTACTTC

d_gene: NA
j_gene: TRBJ1-1
v_gene: TRBV20-1
abundance: many
CDR3aa: CSARDFDSHTEAFF
CDR3nt: TGCAGTGCTAGAGACTTTGACAGCCACACTGAAGCTTTCTTT

d_gene: NA
j_gene: TRBJ1-2
v_gene: TRBV7-9
abundance: NA
CDR3aa: CASSSRRAGGYTF
CDR3nt: TGTGCCAGCAGCTCCCGAAGGGCAGGGGGCTACACCTTC

d_gene: NA
j_gene: TRBJ1-1
v_gene: TRBV12-3/TRBV12-4
abundance: NA
CDR3aa: CASSRESTEAFF
CDR3nt: TGTGCCAGCAGCAGGGAATCCACTGAAGCTTTCTTT

d_gene: NA
j_gene: TRBJ1-2
v_gene: TRBV10-3
abundance: few
CDR3aa: CAISESGKRSGYTF
CDR3nt: TGTGCCATCAGTGAGTCTGGGAAAAGGAGTGGCTACACCTTC

d_gene: NA
j_gene: TRBJ2-5
v_gene: TRBV5-1
abundance: NA
CDR3aa: CASRIQVQETQYF
CDR3nt: TGCGCCAGCAGGATACAAGTCCAAGAGACCCAGTACTTC

d_gene: NA
j_gene: TRBJ2-2
v_gene: TRBV4-1
abundance: many
CDR3aa: CASSPMGTGELFF
CDR3nt: TGCGCCAGCAGCCCGATGGGTACCGGGGAGCTGTTTTTT

d_gene: NA
j_gene: TRBJ2-5
v_gene: TRBV5-1
abundance: NA
CDR3aa: CASTLSFQETHYF
CDR3nt: TGCGCCAGCACCCTTAGTTTCCAAGAGACCCATTACTTC

d_gene: TRBD1
j_gene: TRBJ2-7
v_gene: TRBV7-8
abundance: many
CDR3aa: CASSLEHPGQKTYEQYF
CDR3nt: TGTGCCAGCAGCTTAGAGCATCCGGGACAGAAAACCTACGAGCAGTACTTC

d_gene: NA
j_gene: TRBJ1-2
v_gene: TRBV12-3/TRBV12-4
abundance: NA
CDR3aa: CASSLSWQGNDGYTF
CDR3nt: TGTGCCAGCAGTTTAAGCTGGCAGGGGAATGATGGCTACACCTTC

d_gene: TRBD2
j_gene: TRBJ2-7
v_gene: TRBV7-2
abundance: many
CDR3aa: CASSLGGTSGNYEQYF
CDR3nt: TGTGCCAGCAGCTTAGGGGGGACTAGCGGAAACTACGAGCAGTACTTC

d_gene: NA
j_gene: TRBJ1-2
v_gene: TRBV19
abundance: NA
CDR3aa: CAWSVEYTLGTGINRSYGYTF
CDR3nt: TGTGCCTGGAGTGTTGAGTACACGTTAGGTACAGGGATAAACCGTAGCTATGGCTACACCTTC

d_gene: NA
j_gene: TRBJ2-5
v_gene: TRBV24-1
abundance: NA
CDR3aa: CATRGAGETQYF
CDR3nt: TGTGCCACACGAGGAGCTGGGGAGACCCAGTACTTC

d_gene: TRBD2
j_gene: TRBJ2-7
v_gene: TRBV11-2
abundance: NA
CDR3aa: CASVPLAGLVWEQYF
CDR3nt: TGTGCCAGTGTACCCCTGGCGGGACTAGTGTGGGAGCAGTACTTC